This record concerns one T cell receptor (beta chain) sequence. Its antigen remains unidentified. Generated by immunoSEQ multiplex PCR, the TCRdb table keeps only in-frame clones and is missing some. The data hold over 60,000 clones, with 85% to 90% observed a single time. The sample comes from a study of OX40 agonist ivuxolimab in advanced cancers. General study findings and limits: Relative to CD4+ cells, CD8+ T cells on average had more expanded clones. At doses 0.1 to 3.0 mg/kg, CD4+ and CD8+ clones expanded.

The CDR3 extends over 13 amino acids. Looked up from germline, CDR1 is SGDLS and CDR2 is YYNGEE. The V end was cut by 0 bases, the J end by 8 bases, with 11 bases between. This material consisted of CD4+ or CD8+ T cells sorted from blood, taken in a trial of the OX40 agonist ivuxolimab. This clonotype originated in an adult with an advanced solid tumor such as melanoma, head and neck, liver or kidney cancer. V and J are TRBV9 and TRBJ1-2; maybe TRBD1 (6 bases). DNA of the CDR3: TGTGCCAGCAGCGTAGCCGGGGGCGTCGGCTACACCTTC. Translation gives CASSVAGGVGYTF.